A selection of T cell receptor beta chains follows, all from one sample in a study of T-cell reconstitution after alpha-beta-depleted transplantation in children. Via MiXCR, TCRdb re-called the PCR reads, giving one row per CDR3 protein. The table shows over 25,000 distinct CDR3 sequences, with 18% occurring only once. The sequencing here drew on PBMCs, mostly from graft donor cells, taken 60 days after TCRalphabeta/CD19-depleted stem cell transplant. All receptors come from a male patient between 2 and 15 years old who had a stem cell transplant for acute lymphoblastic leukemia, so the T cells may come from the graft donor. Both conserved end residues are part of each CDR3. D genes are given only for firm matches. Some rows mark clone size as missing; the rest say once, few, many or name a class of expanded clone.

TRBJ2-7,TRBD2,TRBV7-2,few,TGTGCCAGCAGCTTAAAGCGGGAGGCCTACGAGCAGTACTTC,CASSLKREAYEQYF
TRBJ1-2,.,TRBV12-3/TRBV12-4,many,TGTGCCAGCAGCCCAACGAGGGGGGTTCTGGATGGCTACACCTTC,CASSPTRGVLDGYTF
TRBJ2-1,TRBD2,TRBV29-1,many,TGCAGCCCCCGCCGGACTAGCTACAATGAGCAGTTCTTC,CSPRRTSYNEQFF
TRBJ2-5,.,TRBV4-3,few,TGCGCCAGCAGCCAAGAATGGGGGGGCGCTTTACCCCAAGAGACCCAGTACTTC,CASSQEWGGALPQETQYF
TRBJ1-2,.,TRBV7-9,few,TGTGCCAGCAGCTTAGCGCATCAGGCCTATGGCTACACCTTC,CASSLAHQAYGYTF
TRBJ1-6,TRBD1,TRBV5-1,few,TGCGCCAGCAGCCCGGCCCTGACAGGGGACTATAATTCACCCCTCCACTTT,CASSPALTGDYNSPLHF
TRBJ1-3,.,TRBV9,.,TGTGCCAGCAGCGTCGGGGACGCGGTCTCTGGAAACACCACATATTTT,CASSVGDAVSGNTTYF
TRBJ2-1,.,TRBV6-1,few,TGTGCCAGCAGTACGAATGAGGACCCGAGGAATGAGCAGTTCTTC,CASSTNEDPRNEQFF
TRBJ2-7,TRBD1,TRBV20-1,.,TGCAGTGCTAGAGGCGACAGGGTGAAGGGCTACGAGCAGTACTTC,CSARGDRVKGYEQYF
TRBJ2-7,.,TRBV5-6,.,TGTGCCAGCAGCACCGGACCCCCCTACGAGCAGTACTTC,CASSTGPPYEQYF
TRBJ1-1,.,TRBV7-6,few,TGTGCCAGCAGCTTATGGGCGAACACTGAAGCTTTCTTT,CASSLWANTEAFF
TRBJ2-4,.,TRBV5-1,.,TGCGCCAGCAGCTTGGTAGGGCAGGGATTTTCTAAAAACATTCAGTACTTC,CASSLVGQGFSKNIQYF
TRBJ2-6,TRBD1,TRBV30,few,TGTGCCTGGAGGTTCAGGGGGACAGGGCTCGGAGGTGGGGCCAACGTCCTGACTTTC,CAWRFRGTGLGGGANVLTF
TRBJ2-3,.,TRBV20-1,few,TGCAGTGCTAGAGGTGGCGGTCTCACAGATACGCAGTATTTT,CSARGGGLTDTQYF
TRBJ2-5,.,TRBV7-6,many,TGTGCCAGCAGCCAGGGACCTACCCAAGAGACCCAGTACTTC,CASSQGPTQETQYF